This passage covers 11 T cell receptor beta chains from one sample sequenced in a study of control samples from healthy donors and cancer patients. The repertoire was sequenced with immunoSEQ multiplex PCR; TCRdb's copy has only in-frame clones and lacks some. Of some 130,000 clones in the sample, approximately 90% are singletons; the top ten hold roughly 1.9%. The sequenced sample consisted of blood. The receptors here all came from a woman in her fifties or sixties in good health.

The count of this clone is one. V gene TRBV5-1 combines with J gene TRBJ1-4; D gene uncertain. The CDR3 is made up of 14 amino acids. The V end lost 4 bases, the J end lost 0 bases, and 7 bases lay between the germline ends. Germline V lookup: CDR1 SGHRS, CDR2 YFSETQ. CDR3 loop: CASSPLATNEKLFF. DNA of the CDR3: TGCGCCAGCAGCCCGTTAGCAACTAATGAAAAACTGTTTTTT.

The gene calls are TRBV12-5 and TRBJ2-2, with 7 bases fitting TRBD2. Per germline, CDR1 LGHNT and CDR2 FRNRAP. V lost 7 bases, J lost 4 bases, and 3 bases stayed unmatched. The length of the CDR3 is 13 residues. In DNA, the CDR3 is TGTGCTAGTGCCCCTAGCGGCACCGGGGAGCTGTTTTTT. This codes for CASAPSGTGELFF. Full variable domain (outside the CDR3, taken from reference TRBV12-5 and TRBJ2-2): DARVTQTPRHKVTEMGQEVTMRCQPILGHNTVFWYRQTMMQGLELLAYFRNRAPLDDSGMPKDRFSAEMPDATLATLKIQPSEPRDSAVYFCASAPSGTGELFFGEGSRLTVL.

This clone was seen only once. V usage is TRBV5-1 and J usage is TRBJ2-5; 7 bases match TRBD2. Germline V gives CDR1 SGHRS, CDR2 YFSETQ. With V trimmed by 1 base and J by 2 bases, 5 bases remained unmatched. The CDR3 contains 15 residues. CDR3 region: CASSLRGLIQETQYF. CDR3 coding DNA: TGCGCCAGCAGCTTGCGGGGACTAATACAAGAGACCCAGTACTTC.

V gene TRBV19 combines with J gene TRBJ1-6; 8 nucleotides line up with TRBD1. The CDR3 totals 15 residues. CDR1 is LNHDA and CDR2 is SQIVND in the germline V gene (reference sequence). After removal of 4 bases from V and 5 bases from J, the junction contained 4 bases not matched to a gene. CDR3: CASSNGQGDNSPLHF. The CDR3 nucleotides read TGTGCCAGTAGTAATGGACAGGGCGATAATTCACCCCTCCACTTT. Variable domain in full (rest from reference TRBV19 and TRBJ1-6): DGGITQSPKYLFRKEGQNVTLSCEQNLNHDAMYWYRQDPGQGLRLIYYSQIVNDFQKGDIAEGYSVSREKKESFPLTVTSAQKNPTAFYLCASSNGQGDNSPLHFGNGTRLTVT.

The chain couples TRBV27 to TRBJ2-1; 7 nucleotides agree with TRBD2. The J segment lost 6 bases and the V segment lost 6 bases, leaving 8 bases of the junction unmatched. The length of the CDR3 is 14 residues. Germline values: CDR1 MNHEY, CDR2 SMNVEV (reference sequence). CDR3 DNA sequence: TGTGCCAGCAGGGAGGGAGGGCCAGTCAATGAGCAGTTCTTC. This encodes CASREGGPVNEQFF.

J is TRBJ1-1 and V is TRBV15, with D perhaps matching TRBD1 (6 bases). Trimming took 4 bases from V and 6 from J, leaving 15 bases between them. Germline CDR1 reads LNHNV; CDR2 reads YYDKDF (reference sequence). The CDR3 covers 14 residues. In DNA, the CDR3 is TGTGCCACCAGCACCTATCCACAGGGCGCTGAAGCTTTCTTT. Its protein is CATSTYPQGAEAFF.

The rearrangement links TRBV28 to TRBJ1-4; D may be TRBD1 (6 bases). The germline V gene has CDR1 MDHEN and CDR2 SYDVKM. V was clipped by 6 bases and J by 1 base, with 15 bases between them. CDR3 length equals 16 residues. CDR3 region: CASRSPQGGTNEKLFF. Here the CDR3 DNA reads TGTGCCAGCAGGTCCCCACAGGGAGGAACTAATGAAAAACTGTTTTTT.

This chain uses TRBV5-1 with TRBJ1-1; perhaps TRBD1 as D (5 bases). The germline V gene encodes CDR1 SGHRS and CDR2 YFSETQ. The germline V and J ends were trimmed by 0 bases and 2 bases, with 11 bases remaining between them. CDR3 length: 15 amino acids. The CDR3 protein is CASSLGGGPNTEAFF. In nucleotides, the CDR3 is TGCGCCAGCAGCTTGGGCGGGGGTCCAAACACTGAAGCTTTCTTT. Full variable domain (missing parts from reference TRBV5-1 and TRBJ1-1): KAGVTQTPRYLIKTRGQQVTLSCSPISGHRSVSWYQQTPGQGLQFLFEYFSETQRNKGNFPGRFSGRQFSNSRSEMNVSTLELGDSALYLCASSLGGGPNTEAFFGQGTRLTVV.

This sequence joins TRBV7-9 and TRBJ1-2, with D unresolved. V lost 2 bases, J lost 9 bases, and 10 bases lay in between. The CDR3 runs to 12 residues. CDR1 SEHNR and CDR2 FQNEAQ come from the germline V gene (reference sequence). The CDR3 sequence is CASSLNLESYTF. The CDR3 DNA follows: TGTGCCAGCAGCTTAAACCTTGAAAGCTACACCTTC.

J is TRBJ2-5 and V is TRBV19; 9 nucleotides align to TRBD2. This CDR3 has 16 amino acids. The V gene's germline CDR1 is LNHDA and CDR2 SQIVND (reference sequence). V dropped 0 bases and J dropped 5; count of bases not matched to a gene: 7. The CDR3 DNA reads as TGTGCCAGTAGTATAGAATTGGCGGGAGGGCCGGAGACCCAGTACTTC. Its translation is CASSIELAGGPETQYF.

The sample holds a few counts of this clone. The chain uses TRBV19 and TRBJ1-2; tentative D call: TRBD1 (6 bases). The CDR3 consists of 14 residues. Germline V gene lookup returns CDR1 LNHDA and CDR2 SQIVND (reference sequence). V shed 4 bases and J shed 4 bases, with 13 bases lying between them. DNA for the CDR3: TGTGCCAGTAGTACAAACAGGGAACGCTATGGCTACACCTTC. Protein: CASSTNRERYGYTF.